These 19 T cell receptor beta chains share one sample of origin, sequenced in a study of blood T cells in healthy people across ages. Sample-barcoded 5' priming and a J-beta primer mix drove a second PCR of about 6 to 12 cycles. TCRdb independently ran MiXCR on the 5' RACE reads; one entry per CDR3 protein. The sample has hundreds of thousands of distinct CDR3 sequences, 32% seen once; the top ten hold over 15%. Source material: blood. These receptors were obtained from a woman of 80 years or more in good health.

This clonotype was recorded a few times. The chain joins TRBV29-1 to TRBJ1-1, with TRBD1 as a possible D gene (5 bases). Germline CDR1 reads SQVTM; CDR2 reads ANQGSEA. V gave up 5 bases and J gave up 2 bases, with 18 bases separating them. The length of the CDR3 is 15 residues. In DNA, the CDR3 is TGCAGCGTTTCAGGGTCGGATGAAGGAAACACTGAAGCTTTCTTT. This sequence encodes CSVSGSDEGNTEAFF.

This clonotype was recorded many times. The rearrangement links TRBV24-1 to TRBJ2-1; D may correspond to TRBD1 or TRBD2 (6 bases each). CDR1 and CDR2 (germline): KGHDR, SFDVKD. This CDR3 contains 14 residues. The V gene lost 4 bases and the J gene lost 5 bases, with 11 bases spanning the gap. The CDR3 DNA reads TGTGCCACCAGTGACGGAGGGGGGAACAATGAGCAGTTCTTC. Its protein is CATSDGGGNNEQFF.

The chain uses TRBV5-1 and TRBJ2-5; possibly TRBD2 for D (5 bases). Germline V lookup: CDR1 SGHRS, CDR2 YFSETQ. V lost 1 base and J 2 bases, leaving 12 bases between the germline ends. This CDR3 contains 15 residues. The CDR3 DNA reads as TGCGCCAGCAGCTTGCGAAGAGGGCCGCAAGAGACCCAGTACTTC. Translation gives CASSLRRGPQETQYF. The full variable domain, in which reference TRBV5-1 and TRBJ2-5 provide the parts outside the CDR3, is KAGVTQTPRYLIKTRGQQVTLSCSPISGHRSVSWYQQTPGQGLQFLFEYFSETQRNKGNFPGRFSGRQFSNSRSEMNVSTLELGDSALYLCASSLRRGPQETQYFGPGTRLLVL.

The chain is built from TRBV2 and TRBJ2-4; TRBD1 aligns across 9 bases. The V gene's germline CDR1 is SNHLY and CDR2 FYNNEI. The V segment lost 5 bases and the J segment 8 bases; nucleotides outside the gene matches: 1. The CDR3 sequence is 12 residues long. CDR3 region: CASSRDRDIQYF. CDR3 in DNA: TGTGCCAGCAGTAGGGACAGGGACATTCAGTACTTC.

The J gene is TRBJ2-5, the V gene TRBV7-2; D remains unclear. The V end lost 3 bases, the J end lost 11 bases, and 16 bases lay between the germline ends. Germline V gene sequence: CDR1 SGHTA, CDR2 FQGNSA. This CDR3 is built from 13 residues. This CDR3 reads CASSFPPAAEQYF. Here the CDR3 DNA reads TGTGCCAGCAGCTTTCCCCCTGCCGCGGAGCAGTACTTC.

This clonotype was picked up a small number of times. This chain uses TRBV27 with TRBJ1-6; unclear D gene. Per the germline V gene, CDR1 is MNHEY and CDR2 is SMNVEV (reference sequence). The CDR3 sequence is 12 residues long. Trimming stripped 2 bases from V and 6 bases from J, with 2 bases between. The CDR3 is CASSLPNSPLHF. Written as DNA, the CDR3 is TGTGCCAGCAGTTTACCTAATTCACCCCTCCACTTT.

The gene calls are TRBV7-2 and TRBJ1-5; D unclear. Trimming removed 6 bases from V and 7 bases from J, with 10 bases in between. Looked up from germline, CDR1 is SGHTA and CDR2 is FQGNSA. CDR3 length equals 12 residues. CDR3: CASSRDKQPQHF. CDR3 DNA sequence: TGTGCCAGCAGTAGGGATAAGCAGCCCCAGCATTTT.

This chain connects TRBV7-9 to TRBJ2-1; D may be TRBD2 (6 bases). Between the trimmed V and J ends, which lost 5 bases and 11 bases, there was a span of 16 bases. The CDR3 has 13 amino acids. The germline CDR1 and CDR2 sequences are SEHNR and FQNEAQ (reference sequence). DNA for the CDR3: TGTGCCAGCAGCCCCCGGGAGCCAAGTAAGCAGTTCTTC. Its translation: CASSPREPSKQFF.

This clonotype appeared once. The V gene is TRBV6-6, the J gene TRBJ1-1; 7 bases are shared with TRBD1. Germline lookup yields CDR1 MNHNY and CDR2 SVGAGI (reference sequence). The V and J ends lost 5 bases and 0 bases, in that order; junction bases with no gene match: 3. CDR3 size: 14 residues. CDR3 region: CASSKTGMNTEAFF. The CDR3 DNA is TGTGCCAGCAGTAAGACAGGGATGAACACTGAAGCTTTCTTT.

The chain has TRBV5-1 and TRBJ2-6; D is possibly TRBD2 (5 bases). Looked up from germline, CDR1 is SGHRS and CDR2 is YFSETQ. Trimming removed 4 bases at V and 1 base at J, with 9 bases between. The CDR3 length is 15 residues. The CDR3 sequence is CASSLGDSGANVLTF. The CDR3 DNA is TGCGCCAGCAGCCTGGGAGATTCTGGGGCCAACGTCCTGACTTTC.

This chain connects TRBV5-1 to TRBJ2-7; no definite D call. Between the trimmed V and J ends, which lost 4 bases and 3 bases, there was a span of 17 bases. Germline V gives CDR1 SGHRS, CDR2 YFSETQ. This CDR3 has 15 amino acids. As DNA, the CDR3 is TGCGCCAGCAGCCCGAGCGATCCCAGTAACTACGAGCAGTACTTC. Its protein is CASSPSDPSNYEQYF.

This clonotype was seen at least ten times. DNA of the CDR3: TGTGCCAGCAGCTTAGCAGCGGGACTAGCGGGGGGGCGAGAGCAGTTCTTC. Translated, it gives CASSLAAGLAGGREQFF. The J gene is TRBJ2-1, the V gene TRBV7-9; the match to TRBD2 covers 16 bases. The CDR3 loop spans 17 amino acids. J was trimmed by 10 bases and V by 0 bases; bases with no gene match: 6. Looked up from germline, CDR1 is SEHNR and CDR2 is FQNEAQ (reference sequence).

This clonotype was recorded at least ten times. CDR3 DNA: TGCAGTGCAAAGGCGTCGGGCAATCAGCCCCAGCATTTT. This codes for CSAKASGNQPQHF. The chain has TRBV20-1 and TRBJ1-5; no clear D. Looked up from germline, CDR1 is DFQATT and CDR2 is SNEGSKA (reference sequence). This CDR3 has 13 residues. Between the trimmed V and J ends, which lost 6 bases and 2 bases, there was a span of 11 bases.

This clonotype was seen many times. The chain has TRBV20-1 and TRBJ1-4; D unresolved. This CDR3 contains 13 residues. Trimming pared 1 base from V and 13 bases from J, leaving 16 bases between. Per the germline V gene, CDR1 is DFQATT and CDR2 is SNEGSKA (reference sequence). The CDR3 coding sequence is TGCAGTGCTAGAGGGCTCGGGGATTCCGGACTGTTTTTT. Protein: CSARGLGDSGLFF.

This clonotype was detected many times. The rearrangement links TRBV20-1 to TRBJ1-2; 8 nucleotides align to TRBD1. Unmatched junction bases numbered 7, after V lost 3 bases and J lost 7 bases. Germline V gene lookup returns CDR1 DFQATT and CDR2 SNEGSKA (reference sequence). The CDR3 extends over 13 amino acids. The CDR3 region is CSASWDRRAGYTF. The CDR3 DNA reads as TGCAGTGCTAGTTGGGACAGGAGGGCTGGCTACACCTTC.

The genes are TRBV19 and TRBJ1-4, with a weak D call TRBD1 (6 bases). The CDR3 is made up of 16 amino acids. Trimming stripped 3 bases from V and 4 bases from J, with 15 bases between. The germline CDR1 and CDR2 sequences are LNHDA and SQIVND (reference sequence). CDR3 region: CASSITRRGHNEKLFF. CDR3 DNA sequence: TGTGCCAGTAGTATCACCAGGAGGGGACATAATGAAAAACTGTTTTTT.

This clonotype has a count of ten or more. This sequence joins TRBV7-9 and TRBJ1-6; TRBD1 is a possible D gene (5 bases). V was clipped by 5 bases and J by 7 bases, with 9 bases between them. The V gene's germline CDR1 is SEHNR and CDR2 FQNEAQ (reference sequence). The CDR3 sequence is 13 residues long. The CDR3 DNA reads TGTGCCAGCAGCGGGACTCAAAATTCACCCCTCCACTTT. Its translation is CASSGTQNSPLHF.

This clonotype was counted between two and nine times. The chain joins TRBV14 to TRBJ1-2; possible D gene TRBD1, 6 bases. The V end lost 4 bases, the J end lost 4 bases, and 16 bases lay between the germline ends. The germline CDR1 and CDR2 sequences are SGHDN and FVKESK. This CDR3 has 15 amino acids. CDR3 DNA: TGTGCCAGCAGCCCATTACAGGGACCGATCTATGGCTACACCTTC. Amino acid sequence: CASSPLQGPIYGYTF.

This rearrangement joins TRBV5-1 to TRBJ2-1, with TRBD2 matching over 10 bases. Gene TRBJ2-7 matches the end of the DNA better, so the J call may be wrong. Germline V gene data show CDR1 as SGHRS and CDR2 as YFSETQ. The length of the CDR3 is 16 residues. The CDR3 protein is CASSNGLAVGHNEQYF. CDR3 in DNA: TGCGCCAGCAGTAACGGACTAGCGGTGGGTCACAATGAGCAGTACTTC.